The TCR beta chain described here comes from a study of identical twins. Study results and limitations: Models predicted less out-of-frame TCR alpha sharing in monozygotic twins than was found. Partly confounded zero-insertion analyses could result from invariant MAIT and iNKT cells. Alpha sequences out of frame and shared by twins had excess low generation probability.

The cDNA had a unique molecular identifier and a template-switch universal primer site. TCRdb used MiXCR to reprocess the 5' RACE reads, holding one entry per CDR3 protein. The sample has roughly 260,000 distinct CDR3 sequences, more than 13% seen once. The CDR3 contains 12 residues. Germline V gene sequence: CDR1 LNHDA, CDR2 SQIVND (reference sequence). Trimming shortened V by 10 bases and J by 11 bases, and 15 bases separated the two germline ends. This clonotype came up many times. The antigen remains undetermined. The sequenced sample consisted of memory (CD45RO+) T cells sorted from blood. The origin of this receptor is a woman aged 18-29 years in good health. V is TRBV19 and J is TRBJ1-6; D remains unclear. The CDR3 region is CATGMNPPPLHF. In DNA, the CDR3 is TGTGCCACCGGCATGAACCCCCCACCCCTCCACTTT. The full variable domain, rest sourced from reference TRBV19 and TRBJ1-6, is DGGITQSPKYLFRKEGQNVTLSCEQNLNHDAMYWYRQDPGQGLRLIYYSQIVNDFQKGDIAEGYSVSREKKESFPLTVTSAQKNPTAFYLCATGMNPPPLHFGNGTRLTVT.